This T cell receptor (beta chain) was sequenced for a study of shared T cell receptors in the human thymus (dated by TCRdb to 2020 to 2023). With respect to the entire study: The study examined how the human thymus generates shared, self-reactive T-cell receptor alpha chains.

V is reduced by 0 bases and J by 4 bases, leaving a spacing of 4 bases between them. From the cysteine up to the phenylalanine, the CDR3 has a length of 12 residues. Only CDR3 DNA remains: 36 bases, in frame from the first base. From a lookup of the germline V gene, CDR1 and CDR2 are SGHRS and YFSETQ. The library was produced with the immunoSEQ multiplex PCR assay. As stored in TCRdb, this immuneACCESS dataset retains in-frame rearrangements with V and J assigned. A fraction of the clones does not appear; measured against another copy, unresolved V genes explain less than half of the discrepancy, and the remainder lacks a known reason. Within this sample are 640,000 or so clones, with more than 70% of them counted one time only. The ten largest clones represent about 0.0094% of the sample. In the case of this clone: Its antigen is not yet known. Base qualities are not at hand, and no much larger clone is one base apart.

This sample also belongs to another study, concerning human thymus T cells. Drawing on the second study: The donors were immunologically healthy infants in Finland who had open corrective cardiac surgery for congenital heart defects. Thymus tissue was collected as surgical resects that were removed during corrective cardiac surgery. Usage of V and J gene segments appeared to be biased in both the thymic and the peripheral blood repertoires. The related research reported highly overlapping thymic TCR repertoires among unrelated individuals. The study used under 10 infant thymus samples plus four related peripheral blood samples to characterize TCR alpha and beta repertoires. The infant donors were roughly 7 to 244 days old, and the cohort included a handful of males and a couple of females. Thymocytes were released mechanically from tissue and stored at -70 °C as pellets of roughly 9-31 million cells. A QIAsymphony instrument was used to extract genomic DNA from frozen cell pellets. The immunoSEQ multiplex PCR assay was used to amplify the TCRB and TCRAD loci from a standardized quantity of quality-controlled genomic DNA. The amplicons covered the V(D)J region and were long enough to include the CDR3 and to identify the V and J genes. The amplicons were sequenced on an Illumina platform via the commercial immunoSEQ service. Primer bias and sequencing errors were corrected as previously described, and TCRAD and TCRB were defined on the basis of the IMGT database. The repertoires were analysed using immunoSEQ Analyzer 3.0 and VDJTools for basic statistics, V/J segment usage, diversity estimates, rarefaction and pairwise overlap. Diversity was estimated using the Chao1, ChaoE, Efron-Thisted, Shannon and inverse Simpson indices, and was also estimated on datasets down-sampled to the size of the smallest sample. For repertoire overlap, CDR3 nucleotide sequence, V gene and J gene had to match strictly, and clustering was done by Jaccard-based multidimensional scaling. On average, about 810,000 unique TCRB clonotypes were obtained from thymus samples, compared with 70,000 to 100,000 from blood samples.

Material for sequencing was thymocytes. The V and J genes are TRBV5-1 and TRBJ1-2; no D gene can be assigned with confidence. This receptor was obtained from a boy younger than two with a congenital heart defect. Donor details come from another sample of the same person, matched by shared clones. The nucleotide sequence reads as follows: TGCGCCAGCAGCTTGGACAGCTATGGCTACACCTTC. Its protein product is CASSLDSYGYTF.